This T cell receptor (beta chain) derives from a study of blood T cell repertoires in COVID-19. Study details: Samples representing acute and convalescent COVID-19 were sourced from the United States, Italy and Spain. Sources were T cells, B-cell-depleted T cells, or PBMCs; the material itself was cDNA or gDNA.

In the authors' methods: Amplification with reference gene primers provided the estimates of nucleated cell counts. Libraries were prepared by immunoSEQ multiplex PCR; TCRdb keeps only in-frame clonotypes and omits some of them. That table gives V, J and clone size, and the DNA gave D and trimming. Here the sample spans tens of thousands of clones, roughly four fifths being singletons. This CDR3 has 13 residues. Germline loops: CDR1 SGHAT, CDR2 FQNNGV. V dropped 6 bases and J dropped 0 bases, with 6 bases sitting between them. This clone was detected only a few times. This clonotype originated in a human donor in a cohort sampled during active COVID-19. The chain couples TRBV11-2 to TRBJ1-3; D gene unclear. The sequenced material came from peripheral blood. The CDR3 is CASRGSSGNTIYF. In DNA, the CDR3 is TGTGCCAGCAGGGGCTCCTCTGGAAACACCATATATTTT.